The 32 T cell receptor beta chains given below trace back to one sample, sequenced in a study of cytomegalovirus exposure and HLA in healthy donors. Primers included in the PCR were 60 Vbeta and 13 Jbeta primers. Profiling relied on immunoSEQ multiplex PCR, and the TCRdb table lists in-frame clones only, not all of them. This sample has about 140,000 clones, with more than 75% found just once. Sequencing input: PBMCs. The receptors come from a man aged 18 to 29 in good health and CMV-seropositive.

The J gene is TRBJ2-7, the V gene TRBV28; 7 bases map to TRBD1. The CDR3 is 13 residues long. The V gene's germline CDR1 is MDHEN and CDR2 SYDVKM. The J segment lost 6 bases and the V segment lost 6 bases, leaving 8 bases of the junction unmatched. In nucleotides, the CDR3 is TGTGCCAGCAGCCCTGGGACAGTCCGCGAGCAGTACTTC. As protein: CASSPGTVREQYF.

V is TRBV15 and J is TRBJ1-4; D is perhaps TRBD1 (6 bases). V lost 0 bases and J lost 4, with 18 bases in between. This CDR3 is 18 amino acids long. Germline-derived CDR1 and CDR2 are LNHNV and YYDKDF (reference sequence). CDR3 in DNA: TGTGCCACCAGCAGAGATTGGTTAAGTTCAGGGGATAATGAAAAACTGTTTTTT. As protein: CATSRDWLSSGDNEKLFF.

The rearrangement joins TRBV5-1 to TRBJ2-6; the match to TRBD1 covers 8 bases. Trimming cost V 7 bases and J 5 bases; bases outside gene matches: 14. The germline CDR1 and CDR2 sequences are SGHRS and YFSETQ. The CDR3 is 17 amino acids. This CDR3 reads CASADRDRTFWANVLTF. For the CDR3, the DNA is TGCGCCAGCGCTGACCGGGACAGGACCTTTTGGGCCAACGTCCTGACTTTC.

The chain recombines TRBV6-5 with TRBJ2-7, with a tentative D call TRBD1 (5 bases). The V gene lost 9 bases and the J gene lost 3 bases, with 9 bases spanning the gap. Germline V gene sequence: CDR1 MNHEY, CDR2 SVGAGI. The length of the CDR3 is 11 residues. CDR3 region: CASTQGYEQYF. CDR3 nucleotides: TGTGCCAGTACCCAGGGCTACGAGCAGTACTTC.

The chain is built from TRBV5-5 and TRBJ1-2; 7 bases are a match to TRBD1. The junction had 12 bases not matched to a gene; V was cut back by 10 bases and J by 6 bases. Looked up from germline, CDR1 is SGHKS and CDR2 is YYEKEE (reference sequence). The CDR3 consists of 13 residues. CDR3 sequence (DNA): TGTGCCGCCAGGGGGACGGCGTTGGATGGCTACACCTTC. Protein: CAARGTALDGYTF.

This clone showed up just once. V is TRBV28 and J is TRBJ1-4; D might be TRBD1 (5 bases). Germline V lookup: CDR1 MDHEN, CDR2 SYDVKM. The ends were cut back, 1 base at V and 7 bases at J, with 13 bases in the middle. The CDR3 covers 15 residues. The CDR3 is CASSLSGGRSEKLFF. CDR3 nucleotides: TGTGCCAGCAGTTTATCCGGGGGGAGAAGTGAAAAACTGTTTTTT.

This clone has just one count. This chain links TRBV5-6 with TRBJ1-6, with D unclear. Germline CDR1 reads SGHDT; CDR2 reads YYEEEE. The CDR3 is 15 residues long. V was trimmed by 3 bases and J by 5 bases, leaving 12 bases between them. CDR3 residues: CASSWAWRDNSPLHF. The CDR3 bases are TGTGCCAGCAGCTGGGCGTGGAGGGATAATTCACCCCTCCACTTT. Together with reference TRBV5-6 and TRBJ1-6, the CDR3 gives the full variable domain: DAGVTQSPTHLIKTRGQQVTLRCSPKSGHDTVSWYQQALGQGPQFIFQYYEEEERQRGNFPDRFSGHQFPNYSSELNVNALLLGDSALYLCASSWAWRDNSPLHFGNGTRLTVT.

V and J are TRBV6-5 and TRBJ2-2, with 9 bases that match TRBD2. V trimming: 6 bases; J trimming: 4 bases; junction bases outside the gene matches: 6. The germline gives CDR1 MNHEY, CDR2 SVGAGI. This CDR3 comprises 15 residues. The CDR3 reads CASRRGGTGTGELFF. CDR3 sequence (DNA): TGTGCCAGCAGGCGGGGGGGGACGGGCACCGGGGAGCTGTTTTTT.

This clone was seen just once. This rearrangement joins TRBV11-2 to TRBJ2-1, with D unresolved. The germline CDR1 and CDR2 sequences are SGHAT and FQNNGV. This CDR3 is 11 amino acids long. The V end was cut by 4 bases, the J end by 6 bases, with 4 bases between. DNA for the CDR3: TGTGCCAGCAGCTCTATCAATGAGCAGTTCTTC. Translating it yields CASSSINEQFF.

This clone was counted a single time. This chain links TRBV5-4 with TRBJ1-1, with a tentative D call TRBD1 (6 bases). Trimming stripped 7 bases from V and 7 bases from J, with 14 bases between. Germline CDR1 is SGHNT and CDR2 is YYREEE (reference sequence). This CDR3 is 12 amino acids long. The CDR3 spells CASRGALSEAFF. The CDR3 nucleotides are TGTGCCAGCCGGGGGGCGCTTAGTGAAGCTTTCTTT.

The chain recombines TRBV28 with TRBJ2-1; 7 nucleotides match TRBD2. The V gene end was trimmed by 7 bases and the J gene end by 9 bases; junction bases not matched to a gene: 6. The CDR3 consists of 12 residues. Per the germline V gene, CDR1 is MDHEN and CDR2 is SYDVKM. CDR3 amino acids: CASTDPGGEQFF. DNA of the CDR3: TGTGCCAGCACCGACCCGGGGGGTGAGCAGTTCTTC.

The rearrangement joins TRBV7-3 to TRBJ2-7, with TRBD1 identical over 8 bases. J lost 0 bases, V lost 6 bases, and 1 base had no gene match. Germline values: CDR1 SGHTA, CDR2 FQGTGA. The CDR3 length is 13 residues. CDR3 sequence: CASRGTGSYEQYF. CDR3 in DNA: TGTGCCAGCAGGGGGACAGGCTCCTACGAGCAGTACTTC.

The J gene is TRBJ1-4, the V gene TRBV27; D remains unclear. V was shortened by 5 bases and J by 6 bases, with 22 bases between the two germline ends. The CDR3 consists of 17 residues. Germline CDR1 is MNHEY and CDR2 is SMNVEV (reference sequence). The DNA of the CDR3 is TGTGCCAGCAGTACCCGACGGGGTTCCCACTCTGATGAAAAACTGTTTTTT. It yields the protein CASSTRRGSHSDEKLFF.

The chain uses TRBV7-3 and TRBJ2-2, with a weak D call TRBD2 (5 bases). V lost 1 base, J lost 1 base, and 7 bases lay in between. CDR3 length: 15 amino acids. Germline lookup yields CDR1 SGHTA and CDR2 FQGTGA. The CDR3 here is CASSLKGENTGELFF. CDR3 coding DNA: TGTGCCAGCAGCTTAAAGGGAGAGAACACCGGGGAGCTGTTTTTT.

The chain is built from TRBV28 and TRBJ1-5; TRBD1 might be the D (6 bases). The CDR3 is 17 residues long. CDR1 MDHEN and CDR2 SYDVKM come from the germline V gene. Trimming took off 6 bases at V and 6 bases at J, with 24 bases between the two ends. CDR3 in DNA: TGTGCCAGCAGCATGAGGGGGAAAGACATGAAGAGTCAGCCCCAGCATTTT. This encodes CASSMRGKDMKSQPQHF. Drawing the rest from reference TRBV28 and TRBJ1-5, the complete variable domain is DVKVTQSSRYLVKRTGEKVFLECVQDMDHENMFWYRQDPGLGLRLIYFSYDVKMKEKGDIPEGYSVSREKKERFSLILESASTNQTSMYLCASSMRGKDMKSQPQHFGDGTRLSIL.

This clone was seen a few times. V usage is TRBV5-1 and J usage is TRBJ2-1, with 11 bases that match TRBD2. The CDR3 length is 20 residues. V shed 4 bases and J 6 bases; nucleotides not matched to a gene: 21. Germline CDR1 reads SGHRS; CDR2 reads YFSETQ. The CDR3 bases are TGCGCCAGCAGCGCCTACAGGGGAGGGACTAGCGGTGACCCAGTCAATGAGCAGTTCTTC. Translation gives CASSAYRGGTSGDPVNEQFF.

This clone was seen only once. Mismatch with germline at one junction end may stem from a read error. CDR3 sequence reads: CVSSSTTIAGGNTGELFF. The CDR3 nucleotides read TGCGTCAGCAGCTCTACTACTATAGCGGGAGGGAACACCGGGGAGCTGTTTTTT. The chain uses TRBV4-1 and TRBJ2-2; 10 bases are a match to TRBD2. CDR1 and CDR2 (germline): MGHRA, YSYEKL. The CDR3 is 18 amino acids.

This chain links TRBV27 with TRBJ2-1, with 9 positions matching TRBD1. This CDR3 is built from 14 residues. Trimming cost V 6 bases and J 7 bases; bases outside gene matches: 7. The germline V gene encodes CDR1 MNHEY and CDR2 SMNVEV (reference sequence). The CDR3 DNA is TGTGCCAGCAGCAAGACAGGGGGGAGAAATGAGCAGTTCTTC. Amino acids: CASSKTGGRNEQFF.

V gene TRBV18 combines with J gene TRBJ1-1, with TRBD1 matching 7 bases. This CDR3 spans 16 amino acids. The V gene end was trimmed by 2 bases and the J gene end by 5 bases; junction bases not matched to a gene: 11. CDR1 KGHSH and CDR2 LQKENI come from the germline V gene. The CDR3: CASSPIEGAPKTEAFF. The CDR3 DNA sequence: TGTGCCAGCTCACCAATTGAGGGGGCTCCCAAGACTGAAGCTTTCTTT.

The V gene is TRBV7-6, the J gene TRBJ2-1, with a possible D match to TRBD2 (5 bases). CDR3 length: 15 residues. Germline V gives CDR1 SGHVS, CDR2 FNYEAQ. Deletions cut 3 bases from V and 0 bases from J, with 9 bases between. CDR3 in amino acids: CASSLERSSYNEQFF. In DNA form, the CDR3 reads TGTGCCAGCAGCTTGGAGCGGTCCTCCTACAATGAGCAGTTCTTC.

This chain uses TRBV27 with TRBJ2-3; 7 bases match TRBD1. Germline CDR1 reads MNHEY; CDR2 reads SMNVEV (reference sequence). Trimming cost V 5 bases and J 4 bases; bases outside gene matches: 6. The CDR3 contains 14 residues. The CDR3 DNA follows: TGTGCCAGCAGTCCAAGGGACAGATCAGATACGCAGTATTTT. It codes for CASSPRDRSDTQYF.

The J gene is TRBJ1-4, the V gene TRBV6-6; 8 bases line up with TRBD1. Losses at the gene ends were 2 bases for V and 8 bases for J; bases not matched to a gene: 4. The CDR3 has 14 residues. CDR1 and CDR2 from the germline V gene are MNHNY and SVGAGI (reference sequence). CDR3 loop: CASSYTQGVEKLFF. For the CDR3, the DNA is TGTGCCAGCAGTTACACACAGGGGGTGGAAAAACTGTTTTTT.

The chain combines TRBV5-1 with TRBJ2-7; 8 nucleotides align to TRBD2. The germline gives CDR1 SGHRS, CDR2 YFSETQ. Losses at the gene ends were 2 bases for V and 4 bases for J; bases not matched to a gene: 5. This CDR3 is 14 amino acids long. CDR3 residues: CASSLGSGGYEQYF. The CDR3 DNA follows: TGCGCCAGCAGCTTAGGTTCGGGGGGGTACGAGCAGTACTTC.

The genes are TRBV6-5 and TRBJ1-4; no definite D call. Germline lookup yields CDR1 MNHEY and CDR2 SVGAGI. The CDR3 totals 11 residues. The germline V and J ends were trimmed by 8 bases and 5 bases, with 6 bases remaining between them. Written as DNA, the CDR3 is TGTGCCAGCGGCCTGAATGAAAAACTGTTTTTT. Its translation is CASGLNEKLFF.

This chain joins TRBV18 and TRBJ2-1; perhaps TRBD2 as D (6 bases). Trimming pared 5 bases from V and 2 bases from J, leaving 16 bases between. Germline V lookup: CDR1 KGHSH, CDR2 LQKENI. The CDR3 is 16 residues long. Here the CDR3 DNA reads TGTGCCAGCTCAGTCAGCGGGCCAACTCCCTACAATGAGCAGTTCTTC. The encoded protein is CASSVSGPTPYNEQFF.

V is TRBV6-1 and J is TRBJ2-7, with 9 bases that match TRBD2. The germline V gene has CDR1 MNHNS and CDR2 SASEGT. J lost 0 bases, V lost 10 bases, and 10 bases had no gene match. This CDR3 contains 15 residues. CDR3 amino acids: CATNGLAGFSYEQYF. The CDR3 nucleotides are TGTGCCACCAACGGGCTAGCGGGATTCTCCTACGAGCAGTACTTC.

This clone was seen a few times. The CDR3 here is CASSPQGTTGELFF. In nucleotides, the CDR3 is TGTGCCAGCAGTCCCCAGGGTACGACCGGGGAGCTGTTTTTT. The chain links TRBV6-5 to TRBJ2-2; possible D gene TRBD1, 5 bases. This CDR3 region has 14 residues. Trimming cost V 5 bases and J 5 bases, with 12 bases left between them. Per the germline V gene, CDR1 is MNHEY and CDR2 is SVGAGI.

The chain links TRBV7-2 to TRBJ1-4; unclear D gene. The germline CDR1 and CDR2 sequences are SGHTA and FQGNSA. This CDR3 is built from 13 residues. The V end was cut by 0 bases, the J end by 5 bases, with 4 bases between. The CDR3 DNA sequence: TGTGCCAGCAGCTTAGCCAGGAATGAAAAACTGTTTTTT. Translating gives CASSLARNEKLFF.

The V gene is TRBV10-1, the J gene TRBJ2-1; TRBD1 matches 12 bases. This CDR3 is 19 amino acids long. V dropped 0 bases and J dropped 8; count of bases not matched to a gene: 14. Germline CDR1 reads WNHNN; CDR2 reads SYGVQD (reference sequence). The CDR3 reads CASSESKYTRDRGRDEQFF. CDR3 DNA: TGCGCCAGCAGTGAGTCGAAGTATACCCGGGACAGGGGGCGCGATGAGCAGTTCTTC.

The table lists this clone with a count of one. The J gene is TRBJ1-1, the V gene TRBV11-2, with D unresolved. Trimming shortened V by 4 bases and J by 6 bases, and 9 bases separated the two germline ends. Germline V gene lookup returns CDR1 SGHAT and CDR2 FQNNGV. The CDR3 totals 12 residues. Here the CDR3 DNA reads TGTGCCAGCAGCTCCCGGGAGGCTGAAGCTTTCTTT. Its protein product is CASSSREAEAFF.

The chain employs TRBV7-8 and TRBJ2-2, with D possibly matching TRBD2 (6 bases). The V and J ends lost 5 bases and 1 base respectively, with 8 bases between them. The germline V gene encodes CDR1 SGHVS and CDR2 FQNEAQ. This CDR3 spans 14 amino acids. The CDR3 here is CASSAGRNTGELFF. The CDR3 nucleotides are TGTGCCAGCAGCGCGGGACGGAACACCGGGGAGCTGTTTTTT.

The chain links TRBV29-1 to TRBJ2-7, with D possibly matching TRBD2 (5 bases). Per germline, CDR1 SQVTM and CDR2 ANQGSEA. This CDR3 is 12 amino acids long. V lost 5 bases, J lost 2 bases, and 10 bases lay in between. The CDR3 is CSVLGNAYEQYF. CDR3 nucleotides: TGCAGCGTTCTCGGGAACGCCTACGAGCAGTACTTC.